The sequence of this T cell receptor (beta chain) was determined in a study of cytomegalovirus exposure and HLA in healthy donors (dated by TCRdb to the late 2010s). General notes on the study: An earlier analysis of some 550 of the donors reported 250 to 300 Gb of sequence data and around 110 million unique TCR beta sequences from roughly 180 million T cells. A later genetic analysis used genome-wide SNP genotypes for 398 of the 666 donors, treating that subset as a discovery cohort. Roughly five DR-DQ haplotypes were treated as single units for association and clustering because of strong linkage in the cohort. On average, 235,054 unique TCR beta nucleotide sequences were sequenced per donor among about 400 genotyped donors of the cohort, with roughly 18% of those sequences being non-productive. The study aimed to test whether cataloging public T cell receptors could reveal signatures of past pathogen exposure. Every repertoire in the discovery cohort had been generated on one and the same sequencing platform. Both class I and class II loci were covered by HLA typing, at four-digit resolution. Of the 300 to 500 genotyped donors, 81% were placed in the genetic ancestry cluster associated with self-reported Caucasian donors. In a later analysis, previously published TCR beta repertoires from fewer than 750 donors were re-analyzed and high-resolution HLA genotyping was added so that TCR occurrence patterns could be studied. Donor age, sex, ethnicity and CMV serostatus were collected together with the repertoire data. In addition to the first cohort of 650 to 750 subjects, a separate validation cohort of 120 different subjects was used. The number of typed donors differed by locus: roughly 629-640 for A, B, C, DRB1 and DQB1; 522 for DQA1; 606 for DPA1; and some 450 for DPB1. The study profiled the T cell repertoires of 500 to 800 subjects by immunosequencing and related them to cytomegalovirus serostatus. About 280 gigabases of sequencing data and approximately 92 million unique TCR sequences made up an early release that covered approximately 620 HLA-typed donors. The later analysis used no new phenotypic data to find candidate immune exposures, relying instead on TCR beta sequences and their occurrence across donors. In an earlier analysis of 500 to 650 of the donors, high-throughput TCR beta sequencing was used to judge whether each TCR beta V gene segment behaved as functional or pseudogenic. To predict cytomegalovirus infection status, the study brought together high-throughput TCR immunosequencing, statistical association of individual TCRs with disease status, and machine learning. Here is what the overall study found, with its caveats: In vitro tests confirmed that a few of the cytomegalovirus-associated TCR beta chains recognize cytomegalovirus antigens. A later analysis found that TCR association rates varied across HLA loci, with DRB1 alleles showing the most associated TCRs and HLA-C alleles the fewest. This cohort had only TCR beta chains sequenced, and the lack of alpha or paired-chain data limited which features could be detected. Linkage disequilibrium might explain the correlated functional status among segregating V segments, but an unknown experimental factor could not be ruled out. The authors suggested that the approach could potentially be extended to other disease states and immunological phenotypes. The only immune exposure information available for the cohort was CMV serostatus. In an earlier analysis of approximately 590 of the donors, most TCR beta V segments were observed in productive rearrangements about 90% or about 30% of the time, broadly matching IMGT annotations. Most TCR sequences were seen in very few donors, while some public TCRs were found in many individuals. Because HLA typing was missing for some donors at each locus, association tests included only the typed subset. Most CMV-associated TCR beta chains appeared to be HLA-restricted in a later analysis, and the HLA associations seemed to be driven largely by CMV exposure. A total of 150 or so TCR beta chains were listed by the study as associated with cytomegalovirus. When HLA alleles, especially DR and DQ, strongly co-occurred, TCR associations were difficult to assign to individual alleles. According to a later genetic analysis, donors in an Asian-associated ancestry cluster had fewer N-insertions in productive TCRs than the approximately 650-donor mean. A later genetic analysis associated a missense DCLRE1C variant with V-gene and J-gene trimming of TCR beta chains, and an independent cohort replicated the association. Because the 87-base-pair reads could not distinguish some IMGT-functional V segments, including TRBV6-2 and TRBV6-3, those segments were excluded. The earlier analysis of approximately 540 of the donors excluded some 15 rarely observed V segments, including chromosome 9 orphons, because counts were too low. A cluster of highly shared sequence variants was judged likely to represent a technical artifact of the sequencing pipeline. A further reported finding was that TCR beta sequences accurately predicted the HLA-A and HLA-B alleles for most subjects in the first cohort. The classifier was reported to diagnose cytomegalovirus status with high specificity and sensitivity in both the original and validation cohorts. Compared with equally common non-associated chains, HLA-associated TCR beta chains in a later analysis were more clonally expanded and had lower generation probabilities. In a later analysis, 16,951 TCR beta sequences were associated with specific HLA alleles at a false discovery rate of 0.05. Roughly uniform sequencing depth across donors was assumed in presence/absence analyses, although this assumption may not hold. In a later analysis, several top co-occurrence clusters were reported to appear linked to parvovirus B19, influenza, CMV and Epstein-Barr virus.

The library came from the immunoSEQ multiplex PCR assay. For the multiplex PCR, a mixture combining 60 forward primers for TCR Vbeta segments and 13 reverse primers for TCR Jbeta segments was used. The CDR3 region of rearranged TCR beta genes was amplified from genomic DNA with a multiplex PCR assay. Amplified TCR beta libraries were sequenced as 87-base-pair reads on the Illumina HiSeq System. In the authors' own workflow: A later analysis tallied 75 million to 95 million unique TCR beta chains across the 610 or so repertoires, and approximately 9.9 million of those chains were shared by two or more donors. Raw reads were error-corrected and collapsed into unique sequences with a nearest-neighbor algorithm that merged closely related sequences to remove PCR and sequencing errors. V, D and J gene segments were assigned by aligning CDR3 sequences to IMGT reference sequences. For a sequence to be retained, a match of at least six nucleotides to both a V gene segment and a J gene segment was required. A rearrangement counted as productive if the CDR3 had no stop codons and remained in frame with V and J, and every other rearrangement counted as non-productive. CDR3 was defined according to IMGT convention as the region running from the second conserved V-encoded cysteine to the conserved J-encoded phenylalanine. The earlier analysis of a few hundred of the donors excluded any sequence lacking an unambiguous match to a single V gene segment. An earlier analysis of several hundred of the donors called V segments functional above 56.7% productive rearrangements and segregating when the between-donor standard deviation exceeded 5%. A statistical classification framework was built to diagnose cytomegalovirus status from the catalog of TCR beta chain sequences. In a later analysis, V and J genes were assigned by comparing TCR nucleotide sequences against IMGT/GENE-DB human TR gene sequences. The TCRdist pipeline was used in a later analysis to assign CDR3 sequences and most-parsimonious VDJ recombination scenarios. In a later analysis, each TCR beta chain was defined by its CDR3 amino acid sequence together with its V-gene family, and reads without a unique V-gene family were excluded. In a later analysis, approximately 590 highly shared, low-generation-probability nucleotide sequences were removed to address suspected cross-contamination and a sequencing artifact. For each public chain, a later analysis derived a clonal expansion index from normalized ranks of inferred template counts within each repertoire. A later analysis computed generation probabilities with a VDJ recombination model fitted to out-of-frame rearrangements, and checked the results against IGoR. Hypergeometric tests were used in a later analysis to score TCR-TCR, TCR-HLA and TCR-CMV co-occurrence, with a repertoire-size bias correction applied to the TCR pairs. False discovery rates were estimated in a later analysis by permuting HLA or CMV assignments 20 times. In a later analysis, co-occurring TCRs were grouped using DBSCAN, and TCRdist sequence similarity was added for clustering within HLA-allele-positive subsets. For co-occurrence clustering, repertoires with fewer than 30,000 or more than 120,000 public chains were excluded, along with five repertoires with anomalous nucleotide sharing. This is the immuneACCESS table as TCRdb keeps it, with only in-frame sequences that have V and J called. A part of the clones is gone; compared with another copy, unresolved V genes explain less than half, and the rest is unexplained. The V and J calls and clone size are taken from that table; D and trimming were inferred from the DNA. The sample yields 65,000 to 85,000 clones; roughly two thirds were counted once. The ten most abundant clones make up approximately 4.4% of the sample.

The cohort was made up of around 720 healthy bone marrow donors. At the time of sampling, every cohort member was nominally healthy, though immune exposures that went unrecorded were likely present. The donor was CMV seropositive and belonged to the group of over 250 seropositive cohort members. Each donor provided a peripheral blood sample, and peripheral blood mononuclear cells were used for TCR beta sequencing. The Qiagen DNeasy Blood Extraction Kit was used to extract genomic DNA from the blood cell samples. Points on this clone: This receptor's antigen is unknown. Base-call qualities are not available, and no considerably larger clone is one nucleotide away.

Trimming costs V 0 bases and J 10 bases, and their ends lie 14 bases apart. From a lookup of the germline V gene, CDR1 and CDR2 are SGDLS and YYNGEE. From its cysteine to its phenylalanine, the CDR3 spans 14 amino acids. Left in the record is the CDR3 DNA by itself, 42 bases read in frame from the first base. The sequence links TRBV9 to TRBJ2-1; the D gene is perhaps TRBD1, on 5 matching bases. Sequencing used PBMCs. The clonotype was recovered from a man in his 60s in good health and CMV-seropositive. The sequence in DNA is TGTGCCAGCAGCGTAGGCCACAGGACCTGGGAGCAGTTCTTC. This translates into CASSVGHRTWEQFF.